This entry is about one T cell receptor (beta chain). Seattle patient enrollment occurred during active infection, with longitudinal follow-up thereafter. Sequencing was performed with immunoSEQ multiplex PCR; in TCRdb, only in-frame clones are kept and a portion is missing. The sample contains approximately 280,000 clones, about 81% of which appear only once. The data derive from a study of blood T cell repertoires in COVID-19. Study details: PBMCs, B-cell-depleted T cells, or T cells were the source of the cDNA or gDNA that made up the material.

The CDR3 consists of 15 residues. J gave up 3 bases and V 5 bases, and 5 bases lay outside the gene matches. The germline V gene has CDR1 SGHNT and CDR2 YYREEE (reference sequence). The origin of this receptor is a human donor with COVID-19, enrolled during active disease. The donor label of this sample is uncertain. The chain couples TRBV5-4 to TRBJ2-1; 10 nucleotides align to TRBD2. Source material: peripheral blood. CDR3 nucleotide sequence: TGTGCCAGCAGGTCCACTAGCGGGGTCTACAATGAGCAGTTCTTC. Translation gives CASRSTSGVYNEQFF.